The present TCR beta chain was sequenced within a study of T cell changes during pregnancy in multiple sclerosis. This CDR3 has 12 amino acids. Germline assignment: CDR1 PRHDT and CDR2 FYEKMQ (reference sequence). V dropped 10 bases and J dropped 2 bases, with 11 bases sitting between them. Assay: immunoSEQ multiplex PCR; the TCRdb copy retains only in-frame clones and omits some. The table shows about 72,000 clones, with roughly nine tenths occurring only once. Sequenced material: peripheral blood, taken in the second trimester of pregnancy. This chain joins TRBV13 and TRBJ1-1; maybe TRBD1 (6 bases). This sequence was found in a female donor with multiple sclerosis, enrolled in a pregnancy study. This CDR3 is CATTGHNTEAFF. The CDR3 nucleotides read TGTGCCACTACGGGACACAACACTGAAGCTTTCTTT.